The 21 T cell receptor beta chains below come from one sample, sequenced in a study of persistence of HIV-infected CD4 T cells (dated by TCRdb to the early 2020s). Explained via the paper, the treatment or condition label denotes: suppressive antiretroviral therapy. A pool of overlapping 15-mer peptides from HIV-1 Gag, at around 1 ug per peptide per mL, was used to stimulate the cells. Memory CD4+ T cells that did not respond, being CD40L-negative, CD69-negative and CD45RO-high, were sorted as memory populations depleted of antigen-responding cells. No antigen has been assigned to these receptors. The immunoSEQ hsTCRB assay version 4, run in survey mode, was used to sequence TCRbeta repertoires from genomic DNA. TCRdb took this table from immuneACCESS and kept in-frame rearrangements with V and J called. Such tables lack part of the clones; where checked against another copy, unresolved V genes explain under half of the gap, and the rest is unexplained. The sample has roughly 64,000 clones on record, about four fifths of them singletons. Together, the top ten hold about 1.8% of the sample.

This sample comprised CD4+ T cells sorted from PBMCs after approximately 20-hour stimulation, obtained from a patient who received antiretroviral therapy. The cell subset or site label of this sample denotes: CD40L-CD69- CD45RO-high memory CD4 T cells not responding to Gag peptides. These TCRs come from an adult man with HIV who was CMV-seropositive.

This chain connects TRBV7-9 to TRBJ1-1, with a possible D match to TRBD1 (5 bases). V shed 4 bases and J shed 11 bases, with 23 bases lying between them. This CDR3 has 15 residues. Per germline, CDR1 SEHNR and CDR2 FQNEAQ (reference sequence). In DNA form, the CDR3 reads TGTGCCAGCAGCTCCGACAGCGTTCCTTGGACGCAGGCTTTCTTT. Its translation is CASSSDSVPWTQAFF.

This chain links TRBV6-5 with TRBJ2-2, with 7 bases aligning to TRBD2. V trimming: 2 bases; J trimming: 6 bases; junction bases outside the gene matches: 3. The CDR3 is 14 residues long. CDR1 MNHEY and CDR2 SVGAGI come from the germline V gene. The CDR3 protein is CASSYGGRAGELFF. The CDR3 nucleotides are TGTGCCAGCAGTTACGGTGGGAGGGCCGGGGAGCTGTTTTTT.

This chain links TRBV3-1 (or the pseudogene TRBV3-2) with TRBJ1-1; 7 bases match TRBD1. CDR3 size: 14 residues. Germline V gives CDR1 LGHDT, CDR2 YNNKEL (reference sequence). The V and J ends lost 3 bases and 3 bases, in that order; junction bases with no gene match: 4. The CDR3, as DNA: TGTGCCAGCAGCCATCTAACAGGGGACACTGAAGCTTTCTTT. It codes for CASSHLTGDTEAFF.

This clone was observed a few times. CDR3 in DNA: TGTGCCAGCAGTTTGAAACTGGACAGGGGCTACGAGCAGTACTTC. This encodes CASSLKLDRGYEQYF. V and J are TRBV27 and TRBJ2-7; 9 positions match TRBD1. Trimming cost V 3 bases and J 3 bases; bases outside gene matches: 6. Looked up from germline, CDR1 is MNHEY and CDR2 is SMNVEV (reference sequence). The length of the CDR3 is 15 residues.

The V call is TRBV7-2, the J call TRBJ2-1; possibly TRBD1 for D (6 bases). CDR1 and CDR2 (germline): SGHTA, FQGNSA. V gave up 2 bases and J gave up 6 bases, with 20 bases separating them. The CDR3 spans 17 residues. CDR3 in DNA: TGTGCCAGCAGCTTACGACCCGACACAGGGCGCGGCAATGAGCAGTTCTTC. Its protein product is CASSLRPDTGRGNEQFF.

This clone was observed a handful of times. The V and J genes are TRBV7-2 and TRBJ2-2, with 10 bases matching TRBD1. Trimming took 5 bases from V and 5 from J; bases not matched to a gene: 8. Germline V gene lookup returns CDR1 SGHTA and CDR2 FQGNSA. The CDR3 contains 16 residues. The CDR3: CASSPQRDRGTGELFF. CDR3 sequence (DNA): TGTGCCAGCAGCCCTCAACGGGACAGGGGAACCGGGGAGCTGTTTTTT.

The chain combines TRBV11-3 with TRBJ1-2; D is unclear. Trimming stripped 1 base from V and 2 bases from J, with 11 bases between. CDR1 is SGHNT and CDR2 is YENEEA in the germline V gene. CDR3 length: 15 amino acids. The CDR3 nucleotides are TGTGCCAGCAGCTTAGCGCACCGTTGGAACTATGGCTACACCTTC. Translation gives CASSLAHRWNYGYTF. The variable domain in full, completed from reference TRBV11-3 and TRBJ1-2, reads EAGVVQSPRYKIIEKKQPVAFWCNPISGHNTLYWYLQNLGQGPELLIRYENEEAVDDSQLPKDRFSAERLKGVDSTLKIQPAELGDSAVYLCASSLAHRWNYGYTFGSGTRLTVV.

This clone was seen only a few times. V gene TRBV6-2 or TRBV6-3 combines with J gene TRBJ2-4; D uncertain. The CDR3 runs to 15 residues. Per the germline V gene, CDR1 is MNHEY and CDR2 is SVGEGT. Trimming took 6 bases from V and 1 from J, leaving 13 bases between them. The CDR3 here is CASSLNLGAKNIQYF. DNA of the CDR3: TGTGCCAGCAGCCTGAACCTGGGGGCCAAAAACATTCAGTACTTC.

The chain is built from TRBV2 and TRBJ2-3; no definite D call. V lost 1 base and J lost 4, with 9 bases in between. Germline V lookup: CDR1 SNHLY, CDR2 FYNNEI. This CDR3 contains 14 residues. CDR3 sequence reads: CASSEGKVPDTQYF. For the CDR3, the DNA is TGTGCCAGCAGTGAAGGGAAGGTTCCAGATACGCAGTATTTT.

A few counts support this clone. The chain carries TRBV29-1 and TRBJ2-1, with 9 nucleotides matching TRBD1. CDR3 length: 15 amino acids. The trim removed 2 bases at V and 3 bases at J, leaving 5 bases unmatched. Germline V gene lookup returns CDR1 SQVTM and CDR2 ANQGSEA. The CDR3 sequence is CSVELGQGGYNEQFF. CDR3 nucleotide sequence: TGCAGCGTTGAATTGGGACAGGGAGGCTACAATGAGCAGTTCTTC.

The chain has TRBV5-6 and TRBJ1-3; D might be TRBD1 (6 bases). Germline CDR1 SGHDT, CDR2 YYEEEE. The CDR3 has 14 residues. Trimming pared 4 bases from V and 7 bases from J, leaving 15 bases between. The CDR3 sequence is CASSLIRGANTIYF. In DNA form, the CDR3 reads TGTGCCAGCAGCCTGATTCGGGGGGCTAACACCATATATTTT.

The chain joins TRBV6-2 or TRBV6-3 to TRBJ1-5; D remains unclear. Trimming cost V 4 bases and J 3 bases, with 10 bases left between them. Germline assignment: CDR1 MNHEY and CDR2 SVGEGT. CDR3 size: 14 residues. This chain's CDR3 is CASSSPTFNQPQHF. The CDR3 DNA reads as TGTGCCAGCAGTTCTCCGACGTTCAATCAGCCCCAGCATTTT.

The chain carries TRBV6-2 or TRBV6-3 and TRBJ1-2; tentative D call: TRBD1 (5 bases). This CDR3 region has 15 residues. V lost 6 bases, J lost 3 bases, and 17 bases lay in between. CDR1 MNHEY and CDR2 SVGEGT come from the germline V gene. DNA for the CDR3: TGTGCCAGCAGGTACCTGACAGTAATGGACTATGGCTACACCTTC. Protein: CASRYLTVMDYGYTF.

The gene calls are TRBV7-2 and TRBJ1-6; D gene uncertain. The CDR3 contains 15 residues. Trimming took 0 bases from V and 6 from J, leaving 9 bases between them. The germline CDR1 and CDR2 sequences are SGHTA and FQGNSA. CDR3 residues: CASSLAAGINSPLHF. The CDR3 region has the DNA TGTGCCAGCAGCTTAGCGGCCGGAATTAATTCACCCCTCCACTTT.

The rearrangement links TRBV4-1 to TRBJ2-1, with 8 bases that match TRBD2. V shed 3 bases, J shed 3 bases, and the junction held 10 bases outside the gene matches. The germline V gene has CDR1 MGHRA and CDR2 YSYEKL. The length of the CDR3 is 17 residues. The CDR3 nucleotides read TGCGCCAGCAGCCAGAGTCCTGGAGCGGGGGACTACAATGAGCAGTTCTTC. Protein: CASSQSPGAGDYNEQFF.

As concerns this clone: Other DNA sequences in this specimen translate into the identical CDR3. The rearrangement joins TRBV5-4 to TRBJ2-7, with D uncertain. V lost 0 bases to trimming and J lost 4 bases, with 5 bases between them. Germline CDR1 and CDR2: SGHNT and YYREEE (reference sequence). This CDR3 region has 12 residues. The CDR3 region is CASSLDGYEQYF. The CDR3, as DNA: TGTGCCAGCAGCTTGGACGGTTACGAGCAGTACTTC.

The chain carries TRBV3-1 (or the pseudogene TRBV3-2) and TRBJ2-2; maybe TRBD1 (6 bases). The germline CDR1 and CDR2 sequences are LGHDT and YNNKEL (reference sequence). The germline V and J ends were trimmed by 4 bases and 2 bases, with 14 bases remaining between them. The CDR3 extends over 16 amino acids. The DNA for the CDR3 is TGTGCCAGCAGCCTGGGAAGGACAGTCAACACCGGGGAGCTGTTTTTT. As protein: CASSLGRTVNTGELFF.

This chain uses TRBV2 with TRBJ2-7, with 8 bases lining up with TRBD1. Trimming at V came to 6 bases and at J to 3 bases, leaving 7 bases not matched to a gene. Germline CDR1 SNHLY, CDR2 FYNNEI. This CDR3 has 14 residues. CDR3 protein: CASSPWTGIYEQYF. CDR3 nucleotides: TGTGCCAGCAGCCCTTGGACAGGGATCTACGAGCAGTACTTC.

This clone occurred a few times. The CDR3 is CASSLNSNQPQHF. The CDR3 nucleotides read TGTGCCAGCAGCCTCAATAGCAATCAGCCCCAGCATTTT. This chain joins TRBV3-1 (or the pseudogene TRBV3-2) and TRBJ1-5; D call uncertain. The CDR3 loop spans 13 amino acids. Germline V gene data show CDR1 as LGHDT and CDR2 as YNNKEL (reference sequence). V shed 4 bases and J shed 0 bases, with 4 bases lying between them.

This chain joins TRBV6-1 and TRBJ1-2, with 12 nucleotides matching TRBD1. The CDR3 is 18 amino acids. Germline CDR1 MNHNS, CDR2 SASEGT. The trim removed 6 bases at V and 4 bases at J, leaving 15 bases unmatched. Here the CDR3 reads CASRERGDRGRTGYGYTF. In DNA, the CDR3 is TGTGCCAGCAGGGAACGAGGGGACAGGGGGCGGACAGGCTATGGCTACACCTTC.

V usage is TRBV20-1 and J usage is TRBJ2-1; unclear D gene. Trimming took 4 bases from V and 9 from J, leaving 10 bases between them. This CDR3 is built from 11 residues. CDR1 is DFQATT, CDR2 SNEGSKA, per germline (reference sequence). CDR3: CSATPGSEQFF. Here the CDR3 DNA reads TGCAGTGCTACACCGGGCAGTGAGCAGTTCTTC.